The clone carrying this TCR beta chain was observed a few times. Its antigen is still unknown. Germline trimming cut 0 bases from V and 1 base from J; bases unmatched to any gene: 5. Germline-derived CDR1 and CDR2 are DFQATT and SNEGSKA (reference sequence). The CDR3 is made up of 16 amino acids. TCRdb re-derived calls from the reads in MiXCR, one entry per CDR3 protein. Seen here are 400,000 to 550,000 distinct CDR3 sequences, approximately 10% observed once, and the top ten hold 10%. The entry originates in a study of T cell repertoires in cytomegalovirus infection. Study context: Both a matching HLA type and CMV infection were indicated by public TCR beta signatures.

Study-wide results and limits: The cumulative frequency of public TCR beta families identified carriers of CMV plus the relevant HLA. HLA-C-restricted CMV-specific TCR beta clonotypes were dominant in the ex vivo response.

This receptor was taken from a human donor in good health (CMV status not recorded). Some clones in this sample may be carry-over from other donors' samples. The sample was PBMCs. The rearrangement links TRBV20-1 to TRBJ2-4; 8 nucleotides match TRBD1. The CDR3 loop is CSARDRQGPAKNIQYF. CDR3 nucleotides: TGCAGTGCTAGAGATCGACAGGGGCCGGCCAAAAACATTCAGTACTTC.